The clone carrying this T cell receptor beta chain was observed many times. Its antigen is unknown. CDR3 size: 15 residues. Germline V gene data show CDR1 as SEHNR and CDR2 as FQNEAQ (reference sequence). The ends were cut back, 3 bases at V and 3 bases at J, with 11 bases in the middle. cDNA carried unique molecular identifiers, and a universal primer site was added by template switching. A single record per CDR3 protein comes from TCRdb applying MiXCR to the 5' RACE reads. The repertoire holds about 150,000 distinct CDR3 sequences, with roughly 3.3% as singletons. This entry belongs to a study of identical twins. The study's findings and limits: The models systematically underestimated how much out-of-frame TCR alpha was shared in monozygotic twins. Reduced insertions were recorded for abundant cord blood beta clonotypes, with no such pattern in memory repertoires. These conclusions were based on statistical analysis (cross-sectional, not following the same donors).

The origin of this receptor is a man younger than 30 in good health. Sequencing was carried out using memory T cells sorted from blood. The J gene is TRBJ1-4, the V gene TRBV7-9, with D tentatively TRBD1 (6 bases). DNA for the CDR3: TGTGCCAGCAGCTTCTCAGGGGCGGCTAATGAAAAACTGTTTTTT. It is translated as CASSFSGAANEKLFF. The full variable domain, in which reference TRBV7-9 and TRBJ1-4 provide the parts outside the CDR3, is DTGVSQNPRHKITKRGQNVTFRCDPISEHNRLYWYRQTLGQGPEFLTYFQNEAQLEKSRLLSDRFSAERPKGSFSTLEIQRTEQGDSAMYLCASSFSGAANEKLFFGSGTQLSVL.